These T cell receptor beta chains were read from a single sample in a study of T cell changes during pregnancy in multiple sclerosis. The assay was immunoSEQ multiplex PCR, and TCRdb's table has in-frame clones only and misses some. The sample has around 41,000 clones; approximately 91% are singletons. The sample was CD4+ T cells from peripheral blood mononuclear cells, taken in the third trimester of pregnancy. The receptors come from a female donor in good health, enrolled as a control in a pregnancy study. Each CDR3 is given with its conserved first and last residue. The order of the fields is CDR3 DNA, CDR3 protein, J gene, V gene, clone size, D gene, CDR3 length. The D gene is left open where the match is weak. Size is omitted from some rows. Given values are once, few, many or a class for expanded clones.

CDR3nt: TGCAGCGTGGGTCAAACTAGAAGCACAGATACGCAGTATTTT
CDR3aa: CSVGQTRSTDTQYF
j_gene: TRBJ2-3
v_gene: TRBV29-1
abundance: .
d_gene: .
len: 14

CDR3nt: TGTGCCAGCAGGGGACAGATTAACACTGAAGCTTTCTTT
CDR3aa: CASRGQINTEAFF
j_gene: TRBJ1-1
v_gene: TRBV28
abundance: once
d_gene: TRBD1
len: 13

CDR3nt: TGTGCCAGCAGTTTTCCGGAGGCAGGCGCCCGCAATCAGCCCCAGCATTTT
CDR3aa: CASSFPEAGARNQPQHF
j_gene: TRBJ1-5
v_gene: TRBV28
abundance: .
d_gene: .
len: 17

CDR3nt: TGTGCCAGCAGCCCTGACAGGGGGCAAGTGTACACTGAAGCTTTCTTT
CDR3aa: CASSPDRGQVYTEAFF
j_gene: TRBJ1-1
v_gene: TRBV7-8
abundance: .
d_gene: TRBD1
len: 16

CDR3nt: TGTGCCAGCAGCCCACTCCCGGCAGGGGTTACCGGGGAGCTGTTTTTT
CDR3aa: CASSPLPAGVTGELFF
j_gene: TRBJ2-2
v_gene: TRBV7-3
abundance: few
d_gene: .
len: 16

CDR3nt: TGTGCTAGTGGTCCAGAGACAGGGTCTGAAGCTTTCTTT
CDR3aa: CASGPETGSEAFF
j_gene: TRBJ1-1
v_gene: TRBV12-5
abundance: .
d_gene: TRBD1
len: 13

CDR3nt: TGTGCCAGCTCACCCGGGAGTAGCTCCTACAATGAGCAGTTCTTC
CDR3aa: CASSPGSSSYNEQFF
j_gene: TRBJ2-1
v_gene: TRBV18
abundance: .
d_gene: .
len: 15

CDR3nt: TGTGCCACCAGCAGAGATAGCAGGGTGGAGGAAAAACTGTTTTTT
CDR3aa: CATSRDSRVEEKLFF
j_gene: TRBJ1-4
v_gene: TRBV15
abundance: .
d_gene: .
len: 15

CDR3nt: TGTGCCAGCAGCTTAGTAGTAGGACAGGGATACGAGCAGTACTTC
CDR3aa: CASSLVVGQGYEQYF
j_gene: TRBJ2-7
v_gene: TRBV7-9
abundance: .
d_gene: TRBD1
len: 15

CDR3nt: TGTGCCAGCAGCTCTGAGGTCAGGGGAAGCGAGCAGTACTTC
CDR3aa: CASSSEVRGSEQYF
j_gene: TRBJ2-7
v_gene: TRBV4-2
abundance: .
d_gene: .
len: 14

CDR3nt: TGTGCCAGCAGCCCTCGGGCTAGCGACCGCTGGCCGTTCTTC
CDR3aa: CASSPRASDRWPFF
j_gene: TRBJ2-1
v_gene: TRBV7-2
abundance: once
d_gene: .
len: 14

CDR3nt: TGTGCCAGCAGCGTAGTTGCTAGCGGGAGGGACAATGAGCAGTTCTTC
CDR3aa: CASSVVASGRDNEQFF
j_gene: TRBJ2-1
v_gene: TRBV9
abundance: .
d_gene: TRBD2
len: 16

CDR3nt: TGTGCCAGTAGTATTGACAGGCAGAACACTGAAGCTTTCTTT
CDR3aa: CASSIDRQNTEAFF
j_gene: TRBJ1-1
v_gene: TRBV19
abundance: .
d_gene: .
len: 14

CDR3nt: TGTGCCAGCAGACAGTATGCGGGAGAAGAGACCCAGTACTTC
CDR3aa: CASRQYAGEETQYF
j_gene: TRBJ2-5
v_gene: TRBV7-9
abundance: .
d_gene: TRBD2
len: 14

CDR3nt: TGTGCCTGGAGTGTCGGGGTAGCTGGAAACACCATATATTTT
CDR3aa: CAWSVGVAGNTIYF
j_gene: TRBJ1-3
v_gene: TRBV30
abundance: .
d_gene: .
len: 14

CDR3nt: TGCGCCAGCAGCTTGGGAGCCAGCGCCGACACAGATACGCAGTATTTT
CDR3aa: CASSLGASADTDTQYF
j_gene: TRBJ2-3
v_gene: TRBV5-1
abundance: .
d_gene: .
len: 16

CDR3nt: TGTGCCATCAGCGAGACTAGCGGGGTTAACAATGAGCAGTTCTTC
CDR3aa: CAISETSGVNNEQFF
j_gene: TRBJ2-1
v_gene: TRBV10-3
abundance: .
d_gene: TRBD2
len: 15

CDR3nt: TGTGCCAGCAGAGCGAGGGATACCGGGGAGCTGTTTTTT
CDR3aa: CASRARDTGELFF
j_gene: TRBJ2-2
v_gene: TRBV6-5
abundance: .
d_gene: .
len: 13

CDR3nt: TGTGCCAGCAGCCCAGGGGACAGGCCCCTCTACGAGCAGTACTTC
CDR3aa: CASSPGDRPLYEQYF
j_gene: TRBJ2-7
v_gene: TRBV11-3
abundance: .
d_gene: TRBD1
len: 15

CDR3nt: TGTGCCAGCAGCGCGCTAGCGGGTTGGAACTACGAGCAGTACTTC
CDR3aa: CASSALAGWNYEQYF
j_gene: TRBJ2-7
v_gene: TRBV6-1
abundance: .
d_gene: TRBD2
len: 15

CDR3nt: TGTGCCAGCAGCGGTGGCGGGGGGCGCAGCTATGGCTACACCTTC
CDR3aa: CASSGGGGRSYGYTF
j_gene: TRBJ1-2
v_gene: TRBV14
abundance: .
d_gene: .
len: 15

CDR3nt: TGTGCCATCAGTGGGGGCATACTCTATAATTCACCCCTCCACTTT
CDR3aa: CAISGGILYNSPLHF
j_gene: TRBJ1-6
v_gene: TRBV10-3
abundance: .
d_gene: .
len: 15

CDR3nt: TGTGCCAGTACTAGCGGGAACAATGAGCAGTTCTTC
CDR3aa: CASTSGNNEQFF
j_gene: TRBJ2-1
v_gene: TRBV19
abundance: .
d_gene: TRBD2
len: 12

CDR3nt: TGCGCCAGCAGCCAAGATCTCCCATCGGGATCCCGCTACGAGCAGTACTTC
CDR3aa: CASSQDLPSGSRYEQYF
j_gene: TRBJ2-7
v_gene: TRBV4-3
abundance: .
d_gene: .
len: 17

CDR3nt: TGTGCCAGCAGCTTCTACAGTGAGCAGTTCTTC
CDR3aa: CASSFYSEQFF
j_gene: TRBJ2-1
v_gene: TRBV7-9
abundance: .
d_gene: .
len: 11

CDR3nt: TGTGCCAGTAGTATACAAGAGAGCTATGGCTACACCTTC
CDR3aa: CASSIQESYGYTF
j_gene: TRBJ1-2
v_gene: TRBV19
abundance: .
d_gene: .
len: 13

CDR3nt: TGCGCCAGCAGTCAATCTGCAGGGCTAGAGACCCAGTACTTC
CDR3aa: CASSQSAGLETQYF
j_gene: TRBJ2-5
v_gene: TRBV23-1
abundance: .
d_gene: .
len: 14

CDR3nt: TGTGCCAGTCGACAGGGGAAGGACTATGGCTACACCTTC
CDR3aa: CASRQGKDYGYTF
j_gene: TRBJ1-2
v_gene: TRBV2
abundance: .
d_gene: TRBD1
len: 13

CDR3nt: TGTGCCAGCAGTATCGGGTGGGGCAGTACTCACACTGAAGCTTTCTTT
CDR3aa: CASSIGWGSTHTEAFF
j_gene: TRBJ1-1
v_gene: TRBV11-2
abundance: .
d_gene: .
len: 16

CDR3nt: TGTGCCAGCAGCCACCAGGGGTCGAACAATGAGCAGTTCTTC
CDR3aa: CASSHQGSNNEQFF
j_gene: TRBJ2-1
v_gene: TRBV14
abundance: .
d_gene: .
len: 14

CDR3nt: TGTGCCAGCAGCTTAGATACGGGGGCTAACTATGGCTACACCTTC
CDR3aa: CASSLDTGANYGYTF
j_gene: TRBJ1-2
v_gene: TRBV7-8
abundance: .
d_gene: .
len: 15

CDR3nt: TGTGCCAGCAGCCCCACAGGGCCAGCGGGGGCCGCGGGGTCGTACAATGAGCAGTTCTTC
CDR3aa: CASSPTGPAGAAGSYNEQFF
j_gene: TRBJ2-1
v_gene: TRBV7-3
abundance: .
d_gene: TRBD2
len: 20

CDR3nt: TGCAGCGTCCTTCGGACTAGCGGGGAGACCCAGTACTTC
CDR3aa: CSVLRTSGETQYF
j_gene: TRBJ2-5
v_gene: TRBV29-1
abundance: .
d_gene: TRBD2
len: 13

CDR3nt: TGTGCCAGCAGCTTGGGCACGGGAGGAAACACCATATATTTT
CDR3aa: CASSLGTGGNTIYF
j_gene: TRBJ1-3
v_gene: TRBV5-6
abundance: once
d_gene: .
len: 14

CDR3nt: TGTGCCAGCGCCGGGACAGGGGGTTACGAGCAGTACTTC
CDR3aa: CASAGTGGYEQYF
j_gene: TRBJ2-7
v_gene: TRBV2
abundance: .
d_gene: TRBD1
len: 13

CDR3nt: TGTGCCAGCAGCTCAGGGCCAAACCTTGCGGCTGAAGCTTTCTTT
CDR3aa: CASSSGPNLAAEAFF
j_gene: TRBJ1-1
v_gene: TRBV7-9
abundance: .
d_gene: .
len: 15

CDR3nt: TGTGCCAGCAGCTTAATTACGTGTTCACAGGGGGACCAATGCACGCAGTATTTT
CDR3aa: CASSLITCSQGDQCTQYF
j_gene: TRBJ2-3
v_gene: TRBV11-2
abundance: few
d_gene: TRBD1
len: 18

CDR3nt: TGTGCCAGCAGTTTACAGGGGCCCCTCAGTGGCACCGGGGAGCTGTTTTTT
CDR3aa: CASSLQGPLSGTGELFF
j_gene: TRBJ2-2
v_gene: TRBV7-2
abundance: .
d_gene: TRBD1
len: 17

CDR3nt: TGCAGCGCCGCCCGTACAGCGGGGGCTTCAGATACGCAGTATTTT
CDR3aa: CSAARTAGASDTQYF
j_gene: TRBJ2-3
v_gene: TRBV29-1
abundance: .
d_gene: TRBD2
len: 15

CDR3nt: TGTGCCAGCCGTCGGGAGGGGCTCGAGCAGTACTTC
CDR3aa: CASRREGLEQYF
j_gene: TRBJ2-7
v_gene: TRBV28
abundance: once
d_gene: TRBD2
len: 12

CDR3nt: TGTGCCAGCAGCGTACAGGCGACTAATGAAAAACTGTTTTTT
CDR3aa: CASSVQATNEKLFF
j_gene: TRBJ1-4
v_gene: TRBV4-2
abundance: .
d_gene: .
len: 14

CDR3nt: TGTGCCAGCAGCTTGTTAACTAGCGGACTAGATACGCAGTATTTT
CDR3aa: CASSLLTSGLDTQYF
j_gene: TRBJ2-3
v_gene: TRBV5-4
abundance: once
d_gene: TRBD2
len: 15